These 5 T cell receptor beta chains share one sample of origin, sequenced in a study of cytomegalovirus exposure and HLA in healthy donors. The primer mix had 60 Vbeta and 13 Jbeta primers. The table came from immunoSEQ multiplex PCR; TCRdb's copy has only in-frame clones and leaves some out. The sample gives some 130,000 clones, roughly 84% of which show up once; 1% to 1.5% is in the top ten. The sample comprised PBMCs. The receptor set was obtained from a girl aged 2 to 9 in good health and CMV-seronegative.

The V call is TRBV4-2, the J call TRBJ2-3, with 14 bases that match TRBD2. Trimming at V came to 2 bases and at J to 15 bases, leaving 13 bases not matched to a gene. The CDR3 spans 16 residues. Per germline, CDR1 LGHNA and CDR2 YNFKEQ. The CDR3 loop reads CASSQQTGLAGDTAYF. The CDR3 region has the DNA TGTGCCAGCAGCCAACAGACGGGACTAGCGGGAGACACGGCCTATTTT.

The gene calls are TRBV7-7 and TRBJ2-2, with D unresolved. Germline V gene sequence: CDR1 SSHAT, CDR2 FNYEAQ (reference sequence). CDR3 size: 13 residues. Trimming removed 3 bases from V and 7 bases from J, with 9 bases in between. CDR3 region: CASSLDPGGELFF. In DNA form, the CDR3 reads TGTGCCAGCAGCTTGGATCCGGGCGGGGAGCTGTTTTTT.

The CDR3 DNA sequence: TGCAGCGTACGGGACAGGACCTACGAGCAGTACTTC. Translating it yields CSVRDRTYEQYF. The chain employs TRBV29-1 and TRBJ2-7; 8 bases agree with TRBD1. With V trimmed by 6 bases and J by 2 bases, 3 bases remained unmatched. The CDR3 loop spans 12 amino acids. Germline V gene lookup returns CDR1 SQVTM and CDR2 ANQGSEA.

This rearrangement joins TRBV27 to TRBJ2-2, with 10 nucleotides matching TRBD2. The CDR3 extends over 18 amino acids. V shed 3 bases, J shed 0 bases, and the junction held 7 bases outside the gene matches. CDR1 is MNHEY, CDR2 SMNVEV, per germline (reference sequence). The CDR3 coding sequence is TGTGCCAGCAGTTTGTCACTACTAGCGGGATCGAACACCGGGGAGCTGTTTTTT. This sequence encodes CASSLSLLAGSNTGELFF.

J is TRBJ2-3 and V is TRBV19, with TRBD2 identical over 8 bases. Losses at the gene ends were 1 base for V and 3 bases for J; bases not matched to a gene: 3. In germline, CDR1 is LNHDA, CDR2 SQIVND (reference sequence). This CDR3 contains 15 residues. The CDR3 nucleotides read TGTGCCAGTAGTATAGCAAGCGGGAGAACAGATACGCAGTATTTT. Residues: CASSIASGRTDTQYF.